This section outlines one T cell receptor beta chain sequence together with its context. The data derive from a study of blood T cell repertoires in COVID-19. Generated by immunoSEQ multiplex PCR, the TCRdb table keeps only in-frame clones and is missing some. In the table there are about 200,000 clones, approximately 86% of which are singletons. There are 15 residues in the CDR3. J lost 11 bases, V lost 3 bases, and 11 bases had no gene match. Germline V gene data show CDR1 as MDHEN and CDR2 as SYDVKM. The sequenced material came from peripheral blood. The J gene is TRBJ1-5, the V gene TRBV28, with 9 nucleotides matching TRBD1. The sequence derives from a woman in her 50s with COVID-19, enrolled during active disease. In nucleotides, the CDR3 is TGTGCCAGCAGTTTGCCCCTACAGGGGGCGGGGGCCCAGCATTTT. It codes for CASSLPLQGAGAQHF.